The entry below describes one T cell receptor beta chain. Its antigen is not known. The record originates from a study of T cells expressing NK-cell markers. Broader study findings: For about 6 donors, the dominant NKG2C+ clonotypes made up about 1.0-8% of their CD8+ T cells.

TCRdb re-called the 5' RACE reads and catalogs CDR3 proteins one per entry, DNA excluded. The sample has almost 450,000 distinct CDR3 sequences, and its top ten clones hold 7.3%. CDR1 is SGHRS, CDR2 YFSETQ, per germline. The CDR3 extends over 15 amino acids. This sequence originates from a woman aged 18 to 75 in good health. Sequenced: blood T cells: a sorted CD56 or NKG2C T cell subset, CD4+ or CD8+ T cells, or bulk PBMC T cells (not recorded which). This chain uses TRBV5-1 with TRBJ1-2. The CDR3 here is CASSFEAIQAYGYTF.